The T cell receptor beta chain under discussion was sequenced for a study of blood T cell repertoires in COVID-19. For the study at large: Sites in the United States, Italy and Spain provided acute and convalescent COVID-19 samples. PBMCs, B-cell-depleted T cells, or T cells provided the cDNA or gDNA that made up the material.

Source study methods: Amplified reference gene primers provided the basis for estimating nucleated cell counts. Clones were read by immunoSEQ multiplex PCR, and TCRdb kept only the in-frame ones, dropping some. That table gives V, J and clone size, and the DNA gave D and trimming. The data show 130,000 or so clones, with roughly 80% seen just once and approximately 16% held by the top ten. The CDR3 runs 15 residues. The J segment lost 6 bases and the V segment lost 3 bases, leaving 5 bases of the junction unmatched. Germline values: CDR1 KGHSH, CDR2 LQKENI. This sequence was found in a man aged 45-65 years with acute or convalescent COVID-19. The V and J genes are TRBV18 and TRBJ1-6, with TRBD1 matching over 7 bases. Sequenced input: peripheral blood. CDR3 in amino acids: CASSPDRDSNSPLHF. In DNA form, the CDR3 reads TGTGCCAGCTCACCTGACAGGGATAGTAATTCACCCCTCCACTTT. Full variable domain (missing parts from reference TRBV18 and TRBJ1-6): NAGVMQNPRHLVRRRGQEARLRCSPMKGHSHVYWYRQLPEEGLKFMVYLQKENIIDESGMPKERFSAEFPKEGPSILRIQQVVRGDSAAYFCASSPDRDSNSPLHFGNGTRLTVT.